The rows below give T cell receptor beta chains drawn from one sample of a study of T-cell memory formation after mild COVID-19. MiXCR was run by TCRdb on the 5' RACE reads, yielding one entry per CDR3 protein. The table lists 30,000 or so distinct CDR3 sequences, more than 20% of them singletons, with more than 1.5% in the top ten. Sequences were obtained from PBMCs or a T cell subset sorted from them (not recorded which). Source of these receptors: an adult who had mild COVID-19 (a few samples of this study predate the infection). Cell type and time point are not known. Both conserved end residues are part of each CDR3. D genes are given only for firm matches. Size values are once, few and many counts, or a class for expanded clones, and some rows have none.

CDR3aa: CASSLGVLLAEQETQYF
CDR3nt: TGCGCCAGCAGCTTGGGCGTGTTGTTAGCCGAACAAGAGACCCAGTACTTC
v_gene: TRBV5-1
d_gene: .
abundance: many
j_gene: TRBJ2-5

CDR3aa: CASSGGLASLVTQYF
CDR3nt: TGTGCCAGCAGTGGGGGACTAGCGAGTTTGGTTACGCAGTATTTT
v_gene: TRBV2
d_gene: TRBD2
abundance: .
j_gene: TRBJ2-3

CDR3aa: CASSFQTTASTEQYF
CDR3nt: TGTGCCAGCAGCTTCCAGACTACCGCCTCAACCGAGCAGTACTTC
v_gene: TRBV11-2
d_gene: .
abundance: many
j_gene: TRBJ2-7

CDR3aa: CASSQEGDSGYNEQFF
CDR3nt: TGTGCCAGCAGCCAAGAGGGAGATAGCGGATACAATGAGCAGTTCTTC
v_gene: TRBV4-2
d_gene: .
abundance: many
j_gene: TRBJ2-1

CDR3aa: CASSTSGTQYF
CDR3nt: TGTGCCAGCAGTACCTCGGGGACCCAGTACTTC
v_gene: TRBV12-3/TRBV12-4
d_gene: .
abundance: medium-sized
j_gene: TRBJ2-5

CDR3aa: CASKRGEAYNEQFF
CDR3nt: TGCGCCTCAAAAAGGGGGGAGGCGTACAATGAGCAGTTCTTC
v_gene: TRBV5-1
d_gene: .
abundance: many
j_gene: TRBJ2-1

CDR3aa: CASSVEPGTGRIGYTF
CDR3nt: TGTGCCAGCAGCGTAGAGCCCGGGACAGGGAGGATCGGCTACACCTTC
v_gene: TRBV9
d_gene: TRBD1
abundance: few
j_gene: TRBJ1-2

CDR3aa: CSATTQGEIGETQYF
CDR3nt: TGCAGTGCGACGACCCAGGGTGAAATTGGAGAGACCCAGTACTTC
v_gene: TRBV20-1
d_gene: .
abundance: .
j_gene: TRBJ2-5

CDR3aa: CATSDLAGSDPGDEQFF
CDR3nt: TGTGCCACCAGTGACTTAGCTGGGTCTGACCCGGGCGATGAGCAGTTCTTC
v_gene: TRBV24-1
d_gene: .
abundance: .
j_gene: TRBJ2-1

CDR3aa: CASSLDVMNTEAFF
CDR3nt: TGCGCCAGCAGCTTGGATGTCATGAACACTGAAGCTTTCTTT
v_gene: TRBV5-1
d_gene: .
abundance: many
j_gene: TRBJ1-1

CDR3aa: CASSPAGTGSGNTIYF
CDR3nt: TGTGCCAGCTCACCGGCCGGGACGGGCTCTGGAAACACCATATATTTT
v_gene: TRBV18
d_gene: .
abundance: .
j_gene: TRBJ1-3

CDR3aa: CASSFRGSVSSYEQYF
CDR3nt: TGCGCCAGCAGCTTTAGGGGTTCGGTGAGCTCCTACGAGCAGTACTTC
v_gene: TRBV5-1
d_gene: .
abundance: many
j_gene: TRBJ2-7

CDR3aa: CASSYQQSRGEAF
CDR3nt: TGTGCCAGCAGTTACCAGCAGTCCCGGGGAGAAGCCTTC
v_gene: TRBV6-2/TRBV6-3
d_gene: .
abundance: many
j_gene: TRBJ1-2

CDR3aa: CASSDRGKNIQYF
CDR3nt: TGTGCCAGTAGTGACAGGGGGAAAAACATTCAGTACTTC
v_gene: TRBV19
d_gene: TRBD1
abundance: many
j_gene: TRBJ2-4

CDR3aa: CSARDATRPPNTDTQYF
CDR3nt: TGCAGTGCTAGAGATGCGACTAGGCCTCCCAACACAGATACGCAGTATTTT
v_gene: TRBV20-1
d_gene: .
abundance: many
j_gene: TRBJ2-3

CDR3aa: CASSLEGYGYTF
CDR3nt: TGTGCCAGCAGCTTAGAGGGGTATGGCTACACCTTC
v_gene: TRBV7-2
d_gene: .
abundance: many
j_gene: TRBJ1-2

CDR3aa: CASNNIQGGELFF
CDR3nt: TGTGCCAGCAACAATATACAAGGAGGAGAGCTGTTTTTT
v_gene: TRBV12-3/TRBV12-4
d_gene: .
abundance: many
j_gene: TRBJ2-2

CDR3aa: CASSTQGGTGNTIYF
CDR3nt: TGCGCCAGCAGTACACAGGGTGGGACAGGAAACACCATATATTTT
v_gene: TRBV5-1
d_gene: .
abundance: few
j_gene: TRBJ1-3

CDR3aa: CASSQVGGGAKNIQYF
CDR3nt: TGCGCCAGCAGCCAAGTGGGAGGGGGGGCCAAAAACATTCAGTACTTC
v_gene: TRBV4-3
d_gene: .
abundance: many
j_gene: TRBJ2-4

CDR3aa: CASRGGADTGELFF
CDR3nt: TGCGCCAGCAGAGGGGGGGCGGACACCGGGGAGCTGTTTTTT
v_gene: TRBV5-1
d_gene: .
abundance: few
j_gene: TRBJ2-2

CDR3aa: CASSPLETAYYGYTF
CDR3nt: TGTGCCAGCAGCCCATTGGAAACAGCATACTATGGCTACACCTTC
v_gene: TRBV7-2
d_gene: .
abundance: many
j_gene: TRBJ1-2

CDR3aa: CASSELGKTQYF
CDR3nt: TGTGCCAGCAGTGAATTGGGGAAGACCCAGTACTTC
v_gene: TRBV25-1
d_gene: .
abundance: .
j_gene: TRBJ2-5

CDR3aa: CASSQDWRTDTQYF
CDR3nt: TGTGCCAGCAGCCAAGATTGGAGAACAGATACGCAGTATTTT
v_gene: TRBV3-1
d_gene: .
abundance: many
j_gene: TRBJ2-3

CDR3aa: CASSPPSGSYNEQFF
CDR3nt: TGTGCCAGCAGCCCACCTAGCGGGAGCTACAATGAGCAGTTCTTC
v_gene: TRBV7-9
d_gene: TRBD2
abundance: .
j_gene: TRBJ2-1

CDR3aa: CASSLTGGEYQPQHF
CDR3nt: TGTGCCAGCAGCTTGACAGGGGGTGAATATCAGCCCCAGCATTTT
v_gene: TRBV5-5
d_gene: TRBD1
abundance: many
j_gene: TRBJ1-5

CDR3aa: CASSPRTFNGYTF
CDR3nt: TGTGCCAGTAGCCCACGGACATTCAATGGCTACACCTTC
v_gene: TRBV19
d_gene: .
abundance: many
j_gene: TRBJ1-2

CDR3aa: CASSQVGGEQYF
CDR3nt: TGTGCCAGCAGCCAAGTTGGAGGCGAGCAGTACTTC
v_gene: TRBV3-1
d_gene: .
abundance: many
j_gene: TRBJ2-7

CDR3aa: CASRLAGGEQFF
CDR3nt: TGTGCCAGCAGGCTAGCGGGGGGTGAGCAGTTCTTC
v_gene: TRBV6-6
d_gene: TRBD2
abundance: many
j_gene: TRBJ2-1

CDR3aa: CASNFDGSQPQHF
CDR3nt: TGTGCCAGCAATTTTGACGGATCTCAGCCCCAGCATTTT
v_gene: TRBV2
d_gene: .
abundance: few
j_gene: TRBJ1-5

CDR3aa: CASSFGLTLAGTGELFF
CDR3nt: TGTGCCAGCAGTTTCGGTTTGACACTAGCCGGCACCGGGGAGCTGTTTTTT
v_gene: TRBV12-3/TRBV12-4
d_gene: .
abundance: many
j_gene: TRBJ2-2

CDR3aa: CSVDSGTGPSLTDTQYF
CDR3nt: TGCAGCGTTGATTCCGGGACAGGTCCTAGCTTGACAGATACGCAGTATTTT
v_gene: TRBV29-1
d_gene: TRBD1
abundance: .
j_gene: TRBJ2-3

CDR3aa: CASSSLGADHGYTF
CDR3nt: TGCGCCAGCAGCTCTCTTGGGGCAGATCATGGCTACACCTTC
v_gene: TRBV5-1
d_gene: .
abundance: .
j_gene: TRBJ1-2

CDR3aa: CASSPTGGGEAFF
CDR3nt: TGTGCCAGCAGTCCCACCGGAGGTGGTGAAGCTTTCTTT
v_gene: TRBV7-6
d_gene: .
abundance: .
j_gene: TRBJ1-1

CDR3aa: CASSSLAGVPDTQYF
CDR3nt: TGTGCCAGCAGTTCACTAGCGGGAGTTCCAGATACGCAGTATTTT
v_gene: TRBV27
d_gene: TRBD2
abundance: .
j_gene: TRBJ2-3

CDR3aa: CSARGQYNEQFF
CDR3nt: TGCAGTGCTAGAGGCCAGTACAATGAGCAGTTCTTC
v_gene: TRBV20-1
d_gene: .
abundance: many
j_gene: TRBJ2-1

CDR3aa: CASSKRSGRPATDTQYF
CDR3nt: TGTGCCAGCAGCAAACGCTCGGGACGCCCGGCCACAGATACGCAGTATTTT
v_gene: TRBV21-1
d_gene: .
abundance: .
j_gene: TRBJ2-3

CDR3aa: CASSELGQGLFF
CDR3nt: TGCGCCAGCAGCGAACTGGGACAGGGGCTGTTTTTT
v_gene: TRBV5-1
d_gene: TRBD1
abundance: .
j_gene: TRBJ1-4

CDR3aa: CASSQDQSEASNQPQHF
CDR3nt: TGCGCCAGCAGCCAAGATCAGTCAGAAGCGAGCAATCAGCCCCAGCATTTT
v_gene: TRBV4-1
d_gene: .
abundance: many
j_gene: TRBJ1-5

CDR3aa: CASSPHDSSITSGANVLTF
CDR3nt: TGTGCCAGCTCACCCCATGACAGCTCTATTACCTCTGGGGCCAACGTCCTGACTTTC
v_gene: TRBV9
d_gene: .
abundance: .
j_gene: TRBJ2-6

CDR3aa: CASGGSAYGYTF
CDR3nt: TGTGCCAGCGGGGGCAGTGCCTATGGCTACACCTTC
v_gene: TRBV11-3
d_gene: .
abundance: many
j_gene: TRBJ1-2

CDR3aa: CASSEALGVGENIQYF
CDR3nt: TGTGCCAGCAGTGAAGCCCTAGGGGTGGGGGAAAACATTCAGTACTTC
v_gene: TRBV2
d_gene: .
abundance: many
j_gene: TRBJ2-4

CDR3aa: CASSFSATSTDTQYF
CDR3nt: TGTGCCAGCAGCTTTTCAGCGACAAGCACAGATACGCAGTATTTT
v_gene: TRBV5-5
d_gene: .
abundance: many
j_gene: TRBJ2-3

CDR3aa: CASKTDSGTDTQYF
CDR3nt: TGTGCCAGCAAAACCGACAGCGGGACAGATACGCAGTATTTT
v_gene: TRBV3-1
d_gene: .
abundance: many
j_gene: TRBJ2-3

CDR3aa: CASSPGGSNTGELFF
CDR3nt: TGTGCCAGCAGTCCCGGAGGGTCTAACACCGGGGAGCTGTTTTTT
v_gene: TRBV5-4
d_gene: .
abundance: many
j_gene: TRBJ2-2

CDR3aa: CASSLSTGAGNQPQHF
CDR3nt: TGTGCCAGCAGCTTGTCTACAGGGGCTGGCAATCAGCCCCAGCATTTT
v_gene: TRBV5-6
d_gene: TRBD1
abundance: .
j_gene: TRBJ1-5

CDR3aa: CAISASGVYYNEQFF
CDR3nt: TGTGCCATCAGTGCTAGCGGGGTGTACTACAATGAGCAGTTCTTC
v_gene: TRBV10-3
d_gene: TRBD2
abundance: many
j_gene: TRBJ2-1

CDR3aa: CASSRDPWGEAFF
CDR3nt: TGTGCCAGCAGCCGAGACCCCTGGGGTGAAGCTTTCTTT
v_gene: TRBV6-5
d_gene: .
abundance: once
j_gene: TRBJ1-1

CDR3aa: CASSGTGYNEQFF
CDR3nt: TGTGCCAGCTCCGGGACAGGCTACAATGAGCAGTTCTTC
v_gene: TRBV7-3
d_gene: TRBD1
abundance: .
j_gene: TRBJ2-1

CDR3aa: CASSLDVGHSGANVLTF
CDR3nt: TGTGCCAGCAGCTTAGATGTCGGTCACTCTGGGGCCAACGTCCTGACTTTC
v_gene: TRBV7-9
d_gene: .
abundance: .
j_gene: TRBJ2-6

CDR3aa: CASSSQGSGAYGYTF
CDR3nt: TGTGCCAGCAGCTCACAGGGAAGTGGGGCCTATGGCTACACCTTC
v_gene: TRBV7-6
d_gene: .
abundance: many
j_gene: TRBJ1-2

CDR3aa: CASSNGITGELFF
CDR3nt: TGTGCCAGCAGTAACGGTATTACCGGGGAGCTGTTTTTT
v_gene: TRBV7-2
d_gene: .
abundance: many
j_gene: TRBJ2-2

CDR3aa: CSARFGGGNYGYTF
CDR3nt: TGCAGTGCTAGATTCGGCGGGGGCAACTATGGCTACACCTTC
v_gene: TRBV20-1
d_gene: .
abundance: many
j_gene: TRBJ1-2

CDR3aa: CASSLKGWEQYF
CDR3nt: TGTGCCAGCAGCTTAAAGGGGTGGGAGCAGTACTTC
v_gene: TRBV7-2
d_gene: .
abundance: many
j_gene: TRBJ2-7

CDR3aa: CASSQVPEGYFYGYTF
CDR3nt: TGTGCCAGCAGCCAAGTCCCTGAGGGTTATTTCTATGGCTACACCTTC
v_gene: TRBV14
d_gene: .
abundance: .
j_gene: TRBJ1-2

CDR3aa: CASSQSLLGEQFF
CDR3nt: TGTGCCAGCAGCCAGTCCCTCCTAGGTGAGCAGTTCTTC
v_gene: TRBV3-1
d_gene: .
abundance: few
j_gene: TRBJ2-1